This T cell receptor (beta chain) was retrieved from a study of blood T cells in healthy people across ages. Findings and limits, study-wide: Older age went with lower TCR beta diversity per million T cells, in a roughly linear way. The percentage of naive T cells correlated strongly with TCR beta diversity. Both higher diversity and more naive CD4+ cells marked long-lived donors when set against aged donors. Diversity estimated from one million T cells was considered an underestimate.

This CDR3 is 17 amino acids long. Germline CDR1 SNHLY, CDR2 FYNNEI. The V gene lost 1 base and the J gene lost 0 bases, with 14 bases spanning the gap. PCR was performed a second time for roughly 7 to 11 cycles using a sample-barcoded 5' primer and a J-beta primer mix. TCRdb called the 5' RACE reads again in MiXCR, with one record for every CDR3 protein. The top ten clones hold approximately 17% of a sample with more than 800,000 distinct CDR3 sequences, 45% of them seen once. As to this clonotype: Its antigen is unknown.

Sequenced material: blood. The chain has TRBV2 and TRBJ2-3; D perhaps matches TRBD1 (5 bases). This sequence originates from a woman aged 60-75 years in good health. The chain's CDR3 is CASSEGHYRQSTDTQYF. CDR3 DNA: TGTGCCAGCAGTGAAGGTCATTACAGGCAAAGCACAGATACGCAGTATTTT.